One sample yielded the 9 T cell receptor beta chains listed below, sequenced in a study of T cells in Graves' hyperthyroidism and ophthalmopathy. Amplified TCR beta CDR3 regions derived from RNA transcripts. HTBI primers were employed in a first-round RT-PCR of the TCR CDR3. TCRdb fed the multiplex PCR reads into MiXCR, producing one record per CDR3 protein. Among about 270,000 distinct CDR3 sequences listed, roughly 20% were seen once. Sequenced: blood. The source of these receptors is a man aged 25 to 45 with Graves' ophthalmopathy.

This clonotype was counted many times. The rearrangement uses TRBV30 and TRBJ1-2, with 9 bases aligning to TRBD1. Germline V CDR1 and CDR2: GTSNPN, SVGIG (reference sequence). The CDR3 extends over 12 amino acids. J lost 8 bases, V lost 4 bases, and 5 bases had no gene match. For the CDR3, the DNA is TGTGCCTGGAAAGGACAGGGGATAGGCTACACCTTC. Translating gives CAWKGQGIGYTF.

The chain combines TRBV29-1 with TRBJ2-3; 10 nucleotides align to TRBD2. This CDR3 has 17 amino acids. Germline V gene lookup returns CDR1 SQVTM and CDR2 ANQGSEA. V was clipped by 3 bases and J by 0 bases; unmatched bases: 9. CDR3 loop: CSVDQASGSTSTDTQYF. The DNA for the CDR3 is TGCAGCGTTGACCAGGCTAGCGGGAGTACTAGCACAGATACGCAGTATTTT.

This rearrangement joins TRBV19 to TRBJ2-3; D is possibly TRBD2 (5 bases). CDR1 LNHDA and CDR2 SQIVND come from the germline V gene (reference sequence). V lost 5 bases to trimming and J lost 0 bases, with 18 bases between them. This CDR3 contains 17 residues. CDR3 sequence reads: CASSPPLGRTSTDTQYF. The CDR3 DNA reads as TGTGCCAGTAGTCCCCCTCTTGGGCGGACTAGCACAGATACGCAGTATTTT.

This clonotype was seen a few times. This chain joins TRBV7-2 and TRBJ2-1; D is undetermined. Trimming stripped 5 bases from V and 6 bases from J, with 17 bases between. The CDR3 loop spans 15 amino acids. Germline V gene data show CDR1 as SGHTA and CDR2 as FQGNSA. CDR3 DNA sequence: TGTGCCAGCAGCCGTGGGCCAACTGGCCTCAATGAGCAGTTCTTC. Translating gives CASSRGPTGLNEQFF.

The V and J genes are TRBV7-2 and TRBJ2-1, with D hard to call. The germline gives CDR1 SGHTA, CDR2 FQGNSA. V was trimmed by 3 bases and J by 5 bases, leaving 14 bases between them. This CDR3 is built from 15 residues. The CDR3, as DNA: TGTGCCAGCAGCTTTTCGGCAGCCCGGGACAATGAGCAGTTCTTC. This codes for CASSFSAARDNEQFF.

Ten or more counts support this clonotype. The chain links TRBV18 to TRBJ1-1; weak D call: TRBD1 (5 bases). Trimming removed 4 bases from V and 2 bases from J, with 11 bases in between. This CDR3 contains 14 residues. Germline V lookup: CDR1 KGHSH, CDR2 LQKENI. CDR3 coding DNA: TGTGCCAGCTCACTTAGACAGATTAACACTGAAGCTTTCTTT. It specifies CASSLRQINTEAFF. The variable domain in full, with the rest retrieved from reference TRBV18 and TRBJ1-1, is NAGVMQNPRHLVRRRGQEARLRCSPMKGHSHVYWYRQLPEEGLKFMVYLQKENIIDESGMPKERFSAEFPKEGPSILRIQQVVRGDSAAYFCASSLRQINTEAFFGQGTRLTVV.

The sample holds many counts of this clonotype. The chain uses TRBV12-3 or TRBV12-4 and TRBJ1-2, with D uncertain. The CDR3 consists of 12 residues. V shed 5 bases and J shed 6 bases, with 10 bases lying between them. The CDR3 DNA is TGTGCCAGCAGTGGCCGACTGGATGGCTACACCTTC. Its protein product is CASSGRLDGYTF.

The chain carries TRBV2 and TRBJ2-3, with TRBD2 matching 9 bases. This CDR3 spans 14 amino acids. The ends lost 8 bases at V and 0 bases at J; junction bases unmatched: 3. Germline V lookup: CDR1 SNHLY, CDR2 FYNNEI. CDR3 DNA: TGTGCCAGCGGGGGACTAGCAAGCACAGATACGCAGTATTTT. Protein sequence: CASGGLASTDTQYF.

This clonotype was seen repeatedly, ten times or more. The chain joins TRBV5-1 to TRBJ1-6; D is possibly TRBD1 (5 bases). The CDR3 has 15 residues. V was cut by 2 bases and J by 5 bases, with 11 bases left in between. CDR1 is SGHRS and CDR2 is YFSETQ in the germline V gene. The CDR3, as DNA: TGCGCCAGCAGCTTCTGGGACTCTAATAATTCACCCCTCCACTTT. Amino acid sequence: CASSFWDSNNSPLHF.